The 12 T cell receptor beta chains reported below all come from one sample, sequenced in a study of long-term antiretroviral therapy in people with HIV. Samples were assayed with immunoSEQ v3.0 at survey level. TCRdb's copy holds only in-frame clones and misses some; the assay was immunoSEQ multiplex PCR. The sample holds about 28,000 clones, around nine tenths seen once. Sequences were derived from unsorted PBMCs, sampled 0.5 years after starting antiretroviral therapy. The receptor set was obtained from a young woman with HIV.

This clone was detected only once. DNA for the CDR3: TGTGCCAGCAGCGCGTGGGGGGCCGGAAACACCATATATTTT. This encodes CASSAWGAGNTIYF. The V call is TRBV9, the J call TRBJ1-3; weak D call: TRBD1 (6 bases). V dropped 3 bases and J dropped 4 bases, with 11 bases sitting between them. The CDR3 covers 14 residues. Germline V gene data show CDR1 as SGDLS and CDR2 as YYNGEE. Combining the CDR3 with reference TRBV9 and TRBJ1-3 gives the whole variable domain DSGVTQTPKHLITATGQRVTLRCSPRSGDLSVYWYQQSLDQGLQFLIQYYNGEERAKGNILERFSAQQFPDLHSELNLSSLELGDSALYFCASSAWGAGNTIYFGEGSWLTVV.

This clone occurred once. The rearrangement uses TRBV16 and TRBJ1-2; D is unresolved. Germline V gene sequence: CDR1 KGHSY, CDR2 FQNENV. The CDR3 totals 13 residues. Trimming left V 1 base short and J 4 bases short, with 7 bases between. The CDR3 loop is CASSQFGAYGYTF. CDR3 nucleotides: TGTGCCAGCAGCCAATTTGGCGCCTATGGCTACACCTTC.

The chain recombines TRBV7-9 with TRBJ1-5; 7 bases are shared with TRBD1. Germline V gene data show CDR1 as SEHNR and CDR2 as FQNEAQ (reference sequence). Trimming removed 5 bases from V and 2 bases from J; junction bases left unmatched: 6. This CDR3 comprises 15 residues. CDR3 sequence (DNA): TGTGCCAGCAGCCAGACAGGGACCGGCAATCAGCCCCAGCATTTT. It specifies CASSQTGTGNQPQHF.

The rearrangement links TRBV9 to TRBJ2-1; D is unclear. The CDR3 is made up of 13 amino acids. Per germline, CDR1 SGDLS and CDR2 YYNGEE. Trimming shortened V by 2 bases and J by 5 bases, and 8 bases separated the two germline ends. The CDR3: CASSVAPHNEQFF. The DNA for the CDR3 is TGTGCCAGCAGCGTGGCCCCCCACAATGAGCAGTTCTTC. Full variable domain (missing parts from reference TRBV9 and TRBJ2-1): DSGVTQTPKHLITATGQRVTLRCSPRSGDLSVYWYQQSLDQGLQFLIQYYNGEERAKGNILERFSAQQFPDLHSELNLSSLELGDSALYFCASSVAPHNEQFFGPGTRLTVL.

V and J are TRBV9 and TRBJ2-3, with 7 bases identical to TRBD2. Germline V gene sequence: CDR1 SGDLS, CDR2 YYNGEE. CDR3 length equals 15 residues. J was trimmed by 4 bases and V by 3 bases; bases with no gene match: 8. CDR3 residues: CASSGGGAWADTQYF. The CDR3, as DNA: TGTGCCAGCAGCGGGGGAGGGGCATGGGCAGATACGCAGTATTTT.

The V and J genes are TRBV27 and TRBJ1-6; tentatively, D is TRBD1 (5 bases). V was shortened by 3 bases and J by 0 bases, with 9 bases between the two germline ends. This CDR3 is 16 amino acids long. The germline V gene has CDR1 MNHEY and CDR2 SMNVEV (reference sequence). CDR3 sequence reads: CASSFRGSSYNSPLHF. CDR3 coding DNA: TGTGCCAGCAGTTTCCGGGGGAGCTCCTATAATTCACCCCTCCACTTT.

The CDR3 is CASSLSGSLTYEQYF. In DNA, the CDR3 is TGTGCCAGCAGCCTAAGCGGGAGCCTAACCTACGAGCAGTACTTC. The chain couples TRBV7-2 to TRBJ2-7, with 8 bases identical to TRBD2. CDR3 length: 15 residues. V was pared by 5 bases and J by 2 bases, with 8 bases of the junction left unmatched. Germline lookup yields CDR1 SGHTA and CDR2 FQGNSA.

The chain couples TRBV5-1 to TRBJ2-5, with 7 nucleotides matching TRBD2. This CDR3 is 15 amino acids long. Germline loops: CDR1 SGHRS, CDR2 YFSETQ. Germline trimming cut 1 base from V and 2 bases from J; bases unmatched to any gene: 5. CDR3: CASSLRASGQETQYF. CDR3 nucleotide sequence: TGCGCCAGCAGCTTGAGGGCTAGCGGACAAGAGACCCAGTACTTC. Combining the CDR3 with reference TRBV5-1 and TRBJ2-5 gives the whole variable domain KAGVTQTPRYLIKTRGQQVTLSCSPISGHRSVSWYQQTPGQGLQFLFEYFSETQRNKGNFPGRFSGRQFSNSRSEMNVSTLELGDSALYLCASSLRASGQETQYFGPGTRLLVL.

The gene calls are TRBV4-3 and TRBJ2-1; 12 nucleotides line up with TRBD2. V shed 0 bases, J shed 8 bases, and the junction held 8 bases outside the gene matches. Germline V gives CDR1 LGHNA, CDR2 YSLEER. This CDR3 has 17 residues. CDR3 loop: CASSQEHGGLAGYEQFF. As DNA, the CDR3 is TGCGCCAGCAGCCAAGAGCATGGGGGACTAGCGGGCTATGAGCAGTTCTTC.

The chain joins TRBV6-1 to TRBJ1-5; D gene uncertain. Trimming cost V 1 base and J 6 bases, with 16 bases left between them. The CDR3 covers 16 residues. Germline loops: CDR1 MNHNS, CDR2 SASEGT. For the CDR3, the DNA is TGTGCCAGCAGTGAAGTCCGGACTGTTCCTACTCAGCCCCAGCATTTT. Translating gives CASSEVRTVPTQPQHF.

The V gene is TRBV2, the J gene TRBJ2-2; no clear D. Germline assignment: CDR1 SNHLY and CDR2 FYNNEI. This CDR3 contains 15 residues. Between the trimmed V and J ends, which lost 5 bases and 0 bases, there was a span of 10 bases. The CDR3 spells CASSLDGTNTGELFF. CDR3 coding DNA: TGTGCCAGCAGTTTGGACGGCACGAACACCGGGGAGCTGTTTTTT. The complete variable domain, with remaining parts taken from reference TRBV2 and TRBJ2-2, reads EPEVTQTPSHQVTQMGQEVILRCVPISNHLYFYWYRQILGQKVEFLVSFYNNEISEKSEIFDDQFSVERPDGSNFTLKIRSTKLEDSAMYFCASSLDGTNTGELFFGEGSRLTVL.

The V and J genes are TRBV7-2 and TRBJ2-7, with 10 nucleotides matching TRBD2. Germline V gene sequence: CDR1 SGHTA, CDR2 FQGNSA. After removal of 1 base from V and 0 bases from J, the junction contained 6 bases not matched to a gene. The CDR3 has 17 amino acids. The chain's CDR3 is CASSLVLLAGSSYEQYF. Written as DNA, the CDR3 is TGTGCCAGCAGCTTAGTGCTACTAGCGGGGAGCTCCTACGAGCAGTACTTC.